This TCR beta chain was identified in a study of blood T cell repertoires in COVID-19. About the study: Material from acute and convalescent COVID-19 was sourced from the United States, Italy and Spain. The cDNA or gDNA used as material had been derived from T cells, B-cell-depleted T cells, or PBMCs.

In the source study's methods: For nucleated cells, counts were estimated from reference gene primer amplification. The protocol was immunoSEQ multiplex PCR, while the TCRdb copy is restricted to in-frame clones and leaves out a portion. The DNA gave D and trimming, while V, J and clone size come from that table. The sample yields about 110,000 clones, 87% seen once. V dropped 4 bases and J dropped 3; count of bases not matched to a gene: 9. The CDR3 consists of 15 residues. The germline CDR1 and CDR2 sequences are SGHRS and YFSETQ. This clone was observed once. The source is a human donor in a cohort sampled during active COVID-19. The chain combines TRBV5-1 with TRBJ2-7, with 8 bases matching TRBD2. Sequencing used peripheral blood. The CDR3 DNA reads as TGCGCCAGCAGCCTGGTTAGCGGGGCGAACTACGAGCAGTACTTC. Protein product: CASSLVSGANYEQYF.